A single sample gave rise to the 22 T cell receptor beta chains below, sequenced in a study of blood T cells in healthy people across ages. A second about 7 to 11 cycle PCR used barcoded and J-beta primers. In TCRdb, the 5' RACE reads were re-called with MiXCR into one record per CDR3 protein. This table has 600,000 to 1,000,000 distinct CDR3 sequences, approximately 25% appearing once. These sequences were also reported in another study, on T cells of mothers and their children.

The specimen was blood. The receptor source for this set is a boy aged 5-17 years in good health.

The rearrangement uses TRBV24-1 and TRBJ1-2; perhaps TRBD1 as D (5 bases). The CDR3 extends over 14 amino acids. Germline loops: CDR1 KGHDR, CDR2 SFDVKD. Trimming cost V 3 bases and J 2 bases, with 9 bases left between them. The CDR3 nucleotides read TGTGCCACCAGTGATCGGACAATCAACTATGGCTACACCTTC. Protein product: CATSDRTINYGYTF.

The chain uses TRBV3-1 and TRBJ1-1; D remains ambiguous. CDR3 size: 17 residues. Between the trimmed V and J ends, which lost 1 base and 0 bases, there was a span of 15 bases. CDR1 is LGHDT and CDR2 is YNNKEL in the germline V gene (reference sequence). For the CDR3, the DNA is TGTGCCAGCAGCCAAGGAGGTGCCGGGTCGGTGAACACTGAAGCTTTCTTT. This translates into CASSQGGAGSVNTEAFF.

This clonotype showed up just a few times. The V gene is TRBV20-1, the J gene TRBJ2-1; no firm D call. Germline CDR1 DFQATT, CDR2 SNEGSKA (reference sequence). The length of the CDR3 is 13 residues. With 6 bases removed from V and 2 bases from J, the gap between germline ends came to 11 bases. CDR3 bases: TGCAGTGCCCGCATGGCCACCTACAATGAGCAGTTCTTC. Protein sequence: CSARMATYNEQFF.

As DNA, the CDR3 is TGCGCCAGCAGCCAAGATTGGAAAGGGGATTCCTACGAGCAGTACTTC. Translated: CASSQDWKGDSYEQYF. This chain joins TRBV4-3 and TRBJ2-7, with D possibly matching TRBD1 (5 bases). The ends were cut back, 0 bases at V and 1 base at J, with 13 bases in the middle. The germline gives CDR1 LGHNA, CDR2 YSLEER. This CDR3 comprises 16 residues.

The sample holds a few counts of this clonotype. The chain employs TRBV20-1 and TRBJ2-4; 7 bases map to TRBD2. The J segment lost 0 bases and the V segment lost 5 bases, leaving 10 bases of the junction unmatched. CDR1 is DFQATT and CDR2 is SNEGSKA in the germline V gene (reference sequence). The CDR3 sequence is 16 residues long. The DNA of the CDR3 is TGCAGTGCTGCCCATCTAGCGGAACTAGCCAAAAACATTCAGTACTTC. Translating it yields CSAAHLAELAKNIQYF.

The V gene is TRBV14, the J gene TRBJ1-2; D unresolved. The CDR3 spans 12 residues. V was trimmed by 0 bases and J by 3 bases, leaving 2 bases between them. Per the germline V gene, CDR1 is SGHDN and CDR2 is FVKESK. CDR3 in DNA: TGTGCCAGCAGCCAAGAGCACTATGGCTACACCTTC. It specifies CASSQEHYGYTF.

The V call is TRBV15, the J call TRBJ2-1, with D maybe TRBD2 (6 bases). The V gene's germline CDR1 is LNHNV and CDR2 YYDKDF (reference sequence). This CDR3 has 12 residues. The V and J ends lost 10 bases and 8 bases respectively, with 15 bases between them. The CDR3 coding sequence is TGTGCCATTTCGAGCGGGTGGGATGAGCAGTTCTTC. Residues: CAISSGWDEQFF.

The V gene is TRBV7-2, the J gene TRBJ2-3; no clear D gene. V gave up 3 bases and J gave up 7 bases, with 8 bases separating them. The CDR3 is made up of 12 amino acids. The germline CDR1 and CDR2 sequences are SGHTA and FQGNSA. The CDR3 nucleotides are TGTGCCAGCAGCTTCGGTGTTTATACGCAGTATTTT. As protein: CASSFGVYTQYF.

The chain couples TRBV4-3 to TRBJ2-2; 8 bases match TRBD2. Germline V gene data show CDR1 as LGHNA and CDR2 as YSLEER. CDR3 length equals 15 residues. Trimming took 4 bases from V and 6 from J; bases not matched to a gene: 7. The CDR3 DNA reads as TGCGCCAGCAGCCTCGAGCGGGGGAGGGCCGGGGAGCTGTTTTTT. This encodes CASSLERGRAGELFF.

The chain joins TRBV4-3 to TRBJ2-6, with no clear D. Germline V gene data show CDR1 as LGHNA and CDR2 as YSLEER. The CDR3 runs 16 residues. The V end was cut by 0 bases, the J end by 1 base, with 7 bases between. The DNA for the CDR3 is TGCGCCAGCAGCCAAGACTGGGTTTCTGGGGCCAACGTCCTGACTTTC. As protein: CASSQDWVSGANVLTF.

This clonotype occurred a few times. The chain carries TRBV7-2 and TRBJ2-3; 8 bases align to TRBD2. Germline V gene data show CDR1 as SGHTA and CDR2 as FQGNSA. Trimming took 5 bases from V and 4 from J; bases not matched to a gene: 11. This CDR3 contains 16 residues. As DNA, the CDR3 is TGTGCCAGCAGCCCCCCCCCGCGGGGGGCAGCAGATACGCAGTATTTT. It specifies CASSPPPRGAADTQYF.

The chain carries TRBV6-2 or TRBV6-3 and TRBJ1-1; D ambiguous. This CDR3 is 13 amino acids long. The V end lost 5 bases, the J end lost 10 bases, and 17 bases lay between the germline ends. Germline lookup yields CDR1 MNHEY and CDR2 SVGEGT. CDR3 DNA: TGTGCCAGCAGTCTCTCAGAAGCCCAAGGAGCTTTCTTT. This codes for CASSLSEAQGAFF.

This clonotype was seen only a few times. The gene calls are TRBV29-1 and TRBJ1-2; the D is unclear. The CDR3 totals 12 residues. V was cut by 3 bases and J by 4 bases, with 9 bases left in between. Germline loops: CDR1 SQVTM, CDR2 ANQGSEA. The CDR3 reads CSVDAGVYGYTF. The CDR3, as DNA: TGCAGCGTTGACGCGGGTGTCTATGGCTACACCTTC.

This clonotype appeared a few times. The V gene is TRBV5-1, the J gene TRBJ2-3; D gene unclear. V was clipped by 5 bases and J by 0 bases, with 25 bases between them. From germline, CDR1 is SGHRS and CDR2 YFSETQ. The CDR3 contains 19 residues. DNA for the CDR3: TGCGCCAGCAGTCCCAGCAATGCCGGGCTGGCCTCTAGCACAGATACGCAGTATTTT. As protein: CASSPSNAGLASSTDTQYF.

This clonotype was seen a few times. This rearrangement joins TRBV7-3 to TRBJ2-3; D unclear. Deletions cut 4 bases from V and 5 bases from J, with 10 bases between. This CDR3 comprises 13 residues. CDR1 SGHTA and CDR2 FQGTGA come from the germline V gene. CDR3 residues: CASSSANIDTQYF. CDR3 DNA: TGTGCCAGCAGCTCGGCAAACATAGATACGCAGTATTTT.

The rearrangement joins TRBV12-3 or TRBV12-4 to TRBJ2-5, with 11 bases lining up with TRBD1. The CDR3 covers 12 residues. The ends lost 5 bases at V and 12 bases at J; junction bases unmatched: 5. The CDR3 DNA reads TGTGCCAGCAGTGTGGACAGGGGGCAAAAGTACTTC. Protein product: CASSVDRGQKYF.

This clonotype was found a few times. The chain has TRBV28 and TRBJ2-7; 11 bases fit TRBD1. The CDR3 totals 15 residues. Germline CDR1 and CDR2: MDHEN and SYDVKM. With V trimmed by 6 bases and J by 2 bases, 6 bases remained unmatched. The CDR3 DNA follows: TGTGCCAGCAGAAAGGACAGGGGGCATACCTACGAGCAGTACTTC. It codes for CASRKDRGHTYEQYF. The complete variable domain, with remaining parts taken from reference TRBV28 and TRBJ2-7, reads DVKVTQSSRYLVKRTGEKVFLECVQDMDHENMFWYRQDPGLGLRLIYFSYDVKMKEKGDIPEGYSVSREKKERFSLILESASTNQTSMYLCASRKDRGHTYEQYFGPGTRLTVT.

V gene TRBV14 combines with J gene TRBJ1-2, with TRBD1 matching 9 bases. J gave up 7 bases and V 0 bases, and 9 bases lay outside the gene matches. CDR1 is SGHDN and CDR2 is FVKESK in the germline V gene. The CDR3 covers 16 residues. Here the CDR3 reads CASSQEGGTGTRGYTF. CDR3 DNA: TGTGCCAGCAGCCAAGAGGGAGGGACAGGGACGCGTGGCTACACCTTC.

The chain employs TRBV4-2 and TRBJ2-1; D possibly corresponds to TRBD2 (6 bases). V dropped 1 base and J dropped 3 bases, with 10 bases sitting between them. The CDR3 is 15 amino acids. The V gene's germline CDR1 is LGHNA and CDR2 YNFKEQ. The CDR3 protein is CASSQARESYNEQFF. The DNA of the CDR3 is TGTGCCAGCAGCCAAGCACGGGAGAGCTACAATGAGCAGTTCTTC.

This clonotype has only a few counts. This chain links TRBV2 with TRBJ2-1, with D unresolved. In germline, CDR1 is SNHLY, CDR2 FYNNEI. V was trimmed by 6 bases and J by 1 base, leaving 13 bases between them. CDR3 size: 15 residues. CDR3 coding DNA: TGTGCCAGCAGATCCGGACGAGGATCCTACAATGAGCAGTTCTTC. This sequence encodes CASRSGRGSYNEQFF.

There are a few counts of this clonotype. The chain is built from TRBV28 and TRBJ1-5, with 7 bases aligning to TRBD1. The ends lost 5 bases at V and 4 bases at J; junction bases unmatched: 5. The CDR3 consists of 14 residues. CDR1 is MDHEN and CDR2 is SYDVKM in the germline V gene. The CDR3 protein is CASSMGQQNQPQHF. CDR3 in DNA: TGTGCCAGCAGTATGGGACAGCAGAATCAGCCCCAGCATTTT.

This clonotype was seen a handful of times. This chain joins TRBV20-1 and TRBJ2-7; D may be TRBD1 (6 bases). Germline V gene lookup returns CDR1 DFQATT and CDR2 SNEGSKA (reference sequence). Trimming stripped 5 bases from V and 3 bases from J, with 11 bases between. The length of the CDR3 is 12 residues. CDR3 amino acids: CSAGPTGYEQYF. Here the CDR3 DNA reads TGCAGTGCTGGGCCGACAGGCTACGAGCAGTACTTC.